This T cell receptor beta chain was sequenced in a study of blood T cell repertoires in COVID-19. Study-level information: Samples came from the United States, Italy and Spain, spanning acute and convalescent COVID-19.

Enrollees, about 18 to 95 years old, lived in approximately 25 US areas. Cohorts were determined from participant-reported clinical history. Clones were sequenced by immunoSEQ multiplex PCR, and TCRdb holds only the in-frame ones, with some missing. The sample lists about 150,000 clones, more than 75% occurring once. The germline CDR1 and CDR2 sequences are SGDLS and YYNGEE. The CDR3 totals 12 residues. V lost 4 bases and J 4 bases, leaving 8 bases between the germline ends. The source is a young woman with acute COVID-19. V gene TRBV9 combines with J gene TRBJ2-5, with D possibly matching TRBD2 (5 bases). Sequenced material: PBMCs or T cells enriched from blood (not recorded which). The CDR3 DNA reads TGTGCCAGCAGCTTTCGGGGAGAGACCCAGTACTTC. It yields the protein CASSFRGETQYF.